The 32 T cell receptor beta chains listed next were all sequenced from one sample in a study of blood T cell repertoires in COVID-19. TCRdb's table, derived via immunoSEQ multiplex PCR, lists solely in-frame clones and lacks some. The repertoire holds 150,000 to 250,000 clones, 87% seen once, with 2% to 2.5% in the top ten. The sequenced sample consisted of PBMCs or T cells enriched from blood (not recorded which). The origin of the receptors is a woman aged 25 to 45 who had recovered from COVID-19.

The chain recombines TRBV7-3 with TRBJ1-1; 8 nucleotides match TRBD1. Germline V gives CDR1 SGHTA, CDR2 FQGTGA. This CDR3 has 13 residues. J gave up 8 bases and V 3 bases, and 5 bases lay outside the gene matches. The CDR3 sequence: CASSFGQGREAFF. DNA of the CDR3: TGTGCCAGCAGCTTCGGACAGGGAAGAGAAGCTTTCTTT.

This clone was observed many times. The J gene is TRBJ2-7, the V gene TRBV7-2; 9 bases are shared with TRBD2. CDR3 length equals 15 residues. V was pared by 0 bases and J by 6 bases, with 6 bases of the junction left unmatched. CDR1 is SGHTA, CDR2 FQGNSA, per germline. The CDR3 DNA is TGTGCCAGCAGCTTAGCTAGCGGGAGTTTCTCCGAGCAGTACTTC. Protein product: CASSLASGSFSEQYF.

CDR3 DNA sequence: TGTGCCAGCACCGAGGCGGGGGGCGCGAGTAATTCACCCCTCCACTTT. It encodes CASTEAGGASNSPLHF. This rearrangement joins TRBV6-4 to TRBJ1-6, with a weak D call TRBD1 (6 bases). Germline loops: CDR1 MRHNA, CDR2 SNTAGT. Trimming cost V 7 bases and J 6 bases, with 19 bases left between them. The CDR3 is 16 residues long.

This chain joins TRBV7-2 and TRBJ2-2; the match to TRBD2 covers 8 bases. The CDR3 is 16 residues long. Germline CDR1 reads SGHTA; CDR2 reads FQGNSA. V gave up 5 bases and J gave up 1 base; unmatched junction bases: 6. The CDR3 is CASSTRGGRNTGELFF. The CDR3 DNA reads as TGTGCCAGCAGCACCCGGGGGGGAAGGAACACCGGGGAGCTGTTTTTT.

The chain uses TRBV4-1 and TRBJ1-2; D is perhaps TRBD1 (5 bases). The germline V and J ends were trimmed by 4 bases and 0 bases, with 15 bases remaining between them. The CDR3 is 16 amino acids. Germline lookup yields CDR1 MGHRA and CDR2 YSYEKL. The CDR3 is CASSPLTGDTNYGYTF. The CDR3 DNA follows: TGCGCCAGCAGCCCGCTCACGGGGGATACTAACTATGGCTACACCTTC.

This clone was detected only once. This chain connects TRBV5-4 to TRBJ2-2; D call uncertain. CDR3 length: 14 residues. Trimming pared 5 bases from V and 1 base from J, leaving 9 bases between. Germline V gene lookup returns CDR1 SGHNT and CDR2 YYREEE (reference sequence). CDR3 in DNA: TGTGCCAGCAGAGGCGCAGGGAACACCGGGGAGCTGTTTTTT. Its protein is CASRGAGNTGELFF.

V and J are TRBV7-2 and TRBJ1-5, with D possibly matching TRBD1 (5 bases). Germline CDR1 is SGHTA and CDR2 is FQGNSA. V dropped 6 bases and J dropped 0 bases, with 18 bases sitting between them. The CDR3 has 17 amino acids. The CDR3 region is CASSRPTGLDSNQPQHF. CDR3 coding DNA: TGTGCCAGCAGTCGTCCCACGGGACTAGATAGCAATCAGCCCCAGCATTTT.

The rearrangement joins TRBV7-9 to TRBJ1-1; D may be TRBD1 (5 bases). CDR3 length: 14 residues. V was cut by 4 bases and J by 6 bases, with 15 bases left in between. CDR1 is SEHNR, CDR2 FQNEAQ, per germline (reference sequence). Written as DNA, the CDR3 is TGTGCCAGCAGCTCCTCTAAGGGGTTTCCTGAAGCTTTCTTT. This translates into CASSSSKGFPEAFF.

The rearrangement uses TRBV7-9 and TRBJ1-2; D is possibly TRBD1 (6 bases). CDR1 and CDR2 from the germline V gene are SEHNR and FQNEAQ (reference sequence). Between the trimmed V and J ends, which lost 5 bases and 4 bases, there was a span of 14 bases. CDR3 size: 14 residues. CDR3 sequence (DNA): TGTGCCAGCAGCGATGGACAGACCGGCTATGGCTACACCTTC. It is translated as CASSDGQTGYGYTF.

J is TRBJ2-1 and V is TRBV19, with 8 nucleotides matching TRBD2. Germline V lookup: CDR1 LNHDA, CDR2 SQIVND (reference sequence). Trimming removed 1 base from V and 7 bases from J; junction bases left unmatched: 3. CDR3 length: 14 amino acids. The CDR3 nucleotides are TGTGCCAGTAGTATAGCGGGAGGGGGGAATGAGCAGTTCTTC. Its protein product is CASSIAGGGNEQFF.

The chain links TRBV28 to TRBJ1-2, with no clear D. The CDR3 runs 13 residues. V was pared by 7 bases and J by 3 bases, with 12 bases between. CDR1 and CDR2 (germline): MDHEN, SYDVKM. The CDR3 DNA follows: TGTGCCAGCACGGCGGGCCAGCACTATGGCTACACCTTC. As protein: CASTAGQHYGYTF.

The rearrangement links TRBV4-3 to TRBJ2-1, with D possibly matching TRBD2 (5 bases). CDR3 size: 12 residues. The ends were cut back, 1 base at V and 8 bases at J, with 6 bases in the middle. From germline, CDR1 is LGHNA and CDR2 YSLEER. The CDR3 sequence: CASSQVGDEQFF. The DNA for the CDR3 is TGCGCCAGCAGCCAAGTCGGGGATGAGCAGTTCTTC.

The chain joins TRBV9 to TRBJ2-4; 7 bases map to TRBD1. This CDR3 has 15 amino acids. V dropped 4 bases and J dropped 1; count of bases not matched to a gene: 5. Per germline, CDR1 SGDLS and CDR2 YYNGEE. DNA of the CDR3: TGTGCCAGCAGCCCGATGACAGGGGCCAAAAACATTCAGTACTTC. As protein: CASSPMTGAKNIQYF.

The genes are TRBV7-8 and TRBJ1-4; 7 bases fit TRBD1. The V and J ends lost 2 bases and 7 bases, in that order; junction bases with no gene match: 13. The CDR3 is 17 amino acids. The germline V gene encodes CDR1 SGHVS and CDR2 FQNEAQ. As DNA, the CDR3 is TGTGCCAGCAGCTTACCCGGACAGGTGAGGTCAGGTGAAAAACTGTTTTTT. The encoded protein is CASSLPGQVRSGEKLFF.

This clone was counted once. The chain uses TRBV7-9 and TRBJ1-1, with D perhaps TRBD1 (6 bases). Germline lookup yields CDR1 SEHNR and CDR2 FQNEAQ (reference sequence). The CDR3 loop spans 16 amino acids. The ends were cut back, 2 bases at V and 1 base at J, with 14 bases in the middle. This CDR3 is CASSLTPSTGNTEAFF. The CDR3 DNA sequence: TGTGCCAGCAGCTTAACCCCGTCGACAGGGAACACTGAAGCTTTCTTT.

The gene calls are TRBV6-2 or TRBV6-3 and TRBJ2-5, with D unresolved. Germline loops: CDR1 MNHEY, CDR2 SVGEGT. This CDR3 has 16 residues. V shed 1 base and J shed 2 bases, with 14 bases lying between them. DNA for the CDR3: TGTGCCAGCAGTTACTTGGCAGAGGCCTGGCAAGAGACCCAGTACTTC. It translates to CASSYLAEAWQETQYF.

This clone has just one count. J is TRBJ1-3 and V is TRBV18; 7 bases are shared with TRBD1. Germline assignment: CDR1 KGHSH and CDR2 LQKENI. The CDR3 totals 14 residues. V was pared by 3 bases and J by 4 bases, with 3 bases of the junction left unmatched. Here the CDR3 DNA reads TGTGCCAGCTCACCCCGGGGACAGGGAAACACCATATATTTT. It yields the protein CASSPRGQGNTIYF.

The rearrangement uses TRBV11-2 and TRBJ1-4; 7 bases align to TRBD1. V shed 1 base, J shed 0 bases, and the junction held 11 bases outside the gene matches. This CDR3 spans 19 amino acids. Looked up from germline, CDR1 is SGHAT and CDR2 is FQNNGV. The DNA of the CDR3 is TGTGCCAGCAGCTTAGCCATACAGGGGACTGACTCAACTAATGAAAAACTGTTTTTT. It translates to CASSLAIQGTDSTNEKLFF.

The chain joins TRBV6-5 to TRBJ2-7; 9 bases fit TRBD1. V dropped 6 bases and J dropped 3; count of bases not matched to a gene: 3. The length of the CDR3 is 13 residues. The germline V gene has CDR1 MNHEY and CDR2 SVGAGI. CDR3: CASRRQGVYEQYF. The CDR3 DNA reads as TGTGCCAGCAGGCGACAGGGGGTCTACGAGCAGTACTTC.

This chain connects TRBV28 to TRBJ2-3; the match to TRBD1 covers 7 bases. The CDR3 extends over 14 amino acids. CDR1 and CDR2 (germline): MDHEN, SYDVKM. Trimming took 6 bases from V and 1 from J; bases not matched to a gene: 4. The CDR3 here is CASRDGQGTDTQYF. The CDR3 DNA reads TGTGCCAGCAGAGACGGACAGGGCACAGATACGCAGTATTTT.

V usage is TRBV4-1 and J usage is TRBJ2-7; TRBD2 might be the D (5 bases). From germline, CDR1 is MGHRA and CDR2 YSYEKL. This CDR3 comprises 14 residues. The V end lost 0 bases, the J end lost 5 bases, and 11 bases lay between the germline ends. CDR3: CASSQEFPGDEQYF. CDR3 DNA: TGCGCCAGCAGCCAAGAGTTCCCCGGGGACGAGCAGTACTTC.

The CDR3 DNA reads TGTGCCAGCGGGGAGTGGACTGCAAACACTGAAGCTTTCTTT. This codes for CASGEWTANTEAFF. The rearrangement uses TRBV6-5 and TRBJ1-1; no clear D gene. Between the trimmed V and J ends, which lost 8 bases and 2 bases, there was a span of 15 bases. Germline values: CDR1 MNHEY, CDR2 SVGAGI. The CDR3 has 14 residues.

The chain is built from TRBV25-1 and TRBJ1-2; D gene ambiguous. Germline V CDR1 and CDR2: MGHDK, SYGVNS. CDR3 length: 13 amino acids. V was clipped by 8 bases and J by 4 bases, with 14 bases between them. CDR3 DNA: TGTGCCAGCTCAGATGGGCGCGCCTATGGCTACACCTTC. It specifies CASSDGRAYGYTF.

The chain combines TRBV9 with TRBJ2-3, with 8 bases lining up with TRBD2. The germline CDR1 and CDR2 sequences are SGDLS and YYNGEE. The junction had 7 bases not matched to a gene; V was cut back by 0 bases and J by 4 bases. This CDR3 spans 16 amino acids. The CDR3 is CASSVDSGTYADTQYF. DNA for the CDR3: TGTGCCAGCAGCGTAGATAGCGGGACCTACGCAGATACGCAGTATTTT.

This clone was counted between two and nine times. V and J are TRBV5-1 and TRBJ1-2; TRBD1 agrees at 7 bases. This CDR3 is built from 15 residues. V lost 0 bases and J lost 3; bases outside the gene matches: 5. Germline V gene data show CDR1 as SGHRS and CDR2 as YFSETQ. CDR3: CASSLDSGGDYGYTF. In DNA, the CDR3 is TGCGCCAGCAGCTTGGACTCAGGGGGAGACTATGGCTACACCTTC.

This chain links TRBV7-8 with TRBJ2-5; 13 positions agree with TRBD2. The V gene end was trimmed by 6 bases and the J gene end by 2 bases; junction bases not matched to a gene: 12. There are 18 residues in the CDR3. The germline V gene has CDR1 SGHVS and CDR2 FQNEAQ. The CDR3 is CASRKRGLAGSIQETQYF. The CDR3 DNA is TGTGCCAGCAGAAAAAGGGGACTAGCGGGGAGTATACAAGAGACCCAGTACTTC.

V gene TRBV18 combines with J gene TRBJ1-3, with TRBD1 as a possible D gene (5 bases). The germline V gene encodes CDR1 KGHSH and CDR2 LQKENI. V was clipped by 5 bases and J by 0 bases, with 11 bases between them. The CDR3 is 15 amino acids. CDR3 loop: CASSSGTSSGNTIYF. Here the CDR3 DNA reads TGTGCCAGCTCATCCGGGACTTCCTCTGGAAACACCATATATTTT.

The rearrangement links TRBV3-1 (or the pseudogene TRBV3-2) to TRBJ2-1; no reliable D call. CDR1 and CDR2 (germline): LGHDT, YNNKEL (reference sequence). The V end was cut by 1 base, the J end by 7 bases, with 5 bases between. This CDR3 region has 12 residues. The CDR3 loop reads CASSQVRNEQFF. Written as DNA, the CDR3 is TGTGCCAGCAGCCAAGTCCGGAATGAGCAGTTCTTC.

This chain's CDR3 is CASRRTDTTDTQYF. CDR3 nucleotide sequence: TGTGCCAGCAGGCGGACGGACACCACAGATACGCAGTATTTT. The chain is built from TRBV14 and TRBJ2-3; the D gene is possibly TRBD1 (5 bases). Germline loops: CDR1 SGHDN, CDR2 FVKESK. Trimming shortened V by 6 bases and J by 2 bases, and 12 bases separated the two germline ends. This CDR3 has 14 amino acids.

The chain recombines TRBV6-5 with TRBJ1-4; 8 bases align to TRBD1. This CDR3 spans 14 amino acids. Per germline, CDR1 MNHEY and CDR2 SVGAGI. Trimming removed 7 bases from V and 7 bases from J; junction bases left unmatched: 8. The CDR3: CASTLGQGREKLFF. CDR3 in DNA: TGTGCCAGCACCCTCGGACAGGGCCGTGAAAAACTGTTTTTT.

This chain connects TRBV9 to TRBJ2-7, with TRBD2 identical over 7 bases. The CDR3 spans 16 residues. The V gene's germline CDR1 is SGDLS and CDR2 YYNGEE. The trim removed 0 bases at V and 0 bases at J, leaving 6 bases unmatched. In DNA form, the CDR3 reads TGTGCCAGCAGCGTAGATCAGGGCGGGAGCTCCTACGAGCAGTACTTC. Its protein product is CASSVDQGGSSYEQYF.

The chain is built from TRBV19 and TRBJ2-7; 7 bases are shared with TRBD2. The CDR3 runs to 14 residues. J gave up 2 bases and V 3 bases, and 4 bases lay outside the gene matches. CDR1 LNHDA and CDR2 SQIVND come from the germline V gene (reference sequence). The CDR3 sequence: CASSIDLAAYEQYF. The CDR3 nucleotides read TGTGCCAGTAGTATTGATCTAGCGGCCTACGAGCAGTACTTC. Supplemented by reference TRBV19 and TRBJ2-7, the full variable domain reads DGGITQSPKYLFRKEGQNVTLSCEQNLNHDAMYWYRQDPGQGLRLIYYSQIVNDFQKGDIAEGYSVSREKKESFPLTVTSAQKNPTAFYLCASSIDLAAYEQYFGPGTRLTVT.